These 20 T cell receptor beta chains came from one sample sequenced in a study of T cell responses to AZD1222 COVID-19 vaccine. Produced via immunoSEQ multiplex PCR; TCRdb's table is partial and in-frame only. The sample gives some 50,000 clones, 80% to 90% of which show up once; approximately 1.2% is in the top ten. This specimen was peripheral blood, taken 28 days after the second AZD1222 dose. The receptors were sampled from an adult who received the AZD1222 COVID-19 vaccine.

This clone was found a few times. The V and J genes are TRBV4-1 and TRBJ2-7; 8 bases map to TRBD1. CDR1 MGHRA and CDR2 YSYEKL come from the germline V gene. The V segment lost 4 bases and the J segment 4 bases; nucleotides outside the gene matches: 6. This CDR3 is built from 14 residues. The CDR3 protein is CASSRTRTGYEQYF. The CDR3 DNA follows: TGCGCCAGCAGCCGAACGCGGACAGGGTACGAGCAGTACTTC.

The CDR3 protein is CASSQAPRLAGESNEQFF. DNA of the CDR3: TGTGCCAGCAGCCAGGCACCGCGCCTAGCGGGGGAAAGCAATGAGCAGTTCTTC. The genes are TRBV3-1 (or the pseudogene TRBV3-2) and TRBJ2-1, with TRBD2 identical over 10 bases. CDR3 length: 18 amino acids. Unmatched junction bases numbered 14, after V lost 3 bases and J lost 6 bases. CDR1 is LGHDT and CDR2 is YNNKEL in the germline V gene (reference sequence).

V usage is TRBV7-7 and J usage is TRBJ2-2, with 8 bases lining up with TRBD2. V lost 5 bases to trimming and J lost 3 bases; unmatched junction nucleotides: 2. CDR3 length: 14 residues. CDR1 is SSHAT, CDR2 FNYEAQ, per germline (reference sequence). In DNA, the CDR3 is TGTGCCAGCAGCCCGGGAGGGCACACCGGGGAGCTGTTTTTT. Protein product: CASSPGGHTGELFF. The full variable domain, in which reference TRBV7-7 and TRBJ2-2 provide the parts outside the CDR3, is GAGVSQSPRYKVTKRGQDVTLRCDPISSHATLYWYQQALGQGPEFLTYFNYEAQPDKSGLPSDRFSAERPEGSISTLTIQRTEQRDSAMYRCASSPGGHTGELFFGEGSRLTVL.

CDR3 in amino acids: CASSKSIRRLRTNTEAFF. DNA for the CDR3: TGTGCCAGCAGCAAGAGTATCCGCCGACTTCGTACGAACACTGAAGCTTTCTTT. The chain recombines TRBV21-1 with TRBJ1-1. TRBV21-1 is deemed a pseudogene. CDR3 length: 18 amino acids.

This chain uses TRBV3-1 (or the pseudogene TRBV3-2) with TRBJ1-5; D gene unclear. V lost 0 bases and J lost 4, with 4 bases in between. The CDR3 spans 13 residues. In germline, CDR1 is LGHDT, CDR2 YNNKEL (reference sequence). CDR3 loop: CASSQDGNQPQHF. The CDR3 DNA follows: TGTGCCAGCAGCCAAGATGGAAATCAGCCCCAGCATTTT.

The genes are TRBV6-4 and TRBJ2-2, with a weak D call TRBD2 (7 bases). V shed 7 bases and J shed 4 bases, with 13 bases lying between them. This CDR3 spans 14 amino acids. CDR1 is MRHNA, CDR2 SNTAGT, per germline. CDR3 nucleotides: TGTGCCAGCACCCACAGGGAGGGCACCGGGGAGCTGTTTTTT. It codes for CASTHREGTGELFF.

This clone was seen only a few times. The chain links TRBV7-9 to TRBJ1-2; D perhaps matches TRBD1 (5 bases). CDR3 length equals 13 residues. Germline assignment: CDR1 SEHNR and CDR2 FQNEAQ (reference sequence). The V and J ends lost 0 bases and 7 bases respectively, with 9 bases between them. For the CDR3, the DNA is TGTGCCAGCAGCTTAGCGCTCGGGGGTGGCTACACCTTC. Amino acids: CASSLALGGGYTF.

The chain has TRBV28 and TRBJ1-4, with 7 bases identical to TRBD1. Germline V lookup: CDR1 MDHEN, CDR2 SYDVKM. The ends lost 2 bases at V and 4 bases at J; junction bases unmatched: 4. The CDR3 sequence is 15 residues long. The DNA of the CDR3 is TGTGCCAGCAGTTTACCGGGACAGAGTAATGAAAAACTGTTTTTT. Amino acids: CASSLPGQSNEKLFF.

The chain has TRBV20-1 and TRBJ2-3; D might be TRBD2 (5 bases). Germline CDR1 and CDR2: DFQATT and SNEGSKA (reference sequence). V lost 6 bases and J 7 bases, leaving 11 bases between the germline ends. The CDR3 extends over 11 amino acids. The CDR3 DNA reads as TGCAGTGCCCCGCCGGGAAATACGCAGTATTTT. This sequence encodes CSAPPGNTQYF.

This clone was observed a handful of times. This chain uses TRBV27 with TRBJ1-2; D perhaps matches TRBD1 (6 bases). This CDR3 has 14 residues. V lost 5 bases and J lost 10, with 20 bases in between. Germline CDR1 MNHEY, CDR2 SMNVEV (reference sequence). The CDR3 DNA is TGTGCCAGCAGTCCTGAACAGGGATTTGATGTCTACACCTTC. It specifies CASSPEQGFDVYTF.

V and J are TRBV9 and TRBJ2-3, with a weak D call TRBD1 (5 bases). Germline CDR1 is SGDLS and CDR2 is YYNGEE. The V end was cut by 4 bases, the J end by 0 bases, with 18 bases between. The CDR3 loop spans 17 amino acids. CDR3 residues: CASSNRQTSTSTDTQYF. The CDR3 nucleotides are TGTGCCAGCAGCAACCGACAGACTTCAACTAGCACAGATACGCAGTATTTT.

This clone has only one observation. The rearrangement links TRBV7-9 to TRBJ2-2, with 9 bases lining up with TRBD1. Germline CDR1 reads SEHNR; CDR2 reads FQNEAQ (reference sequence). V trimming: 4 bases; J trimming: 5 bases; junction bases outside the gene matches: 11. CDR3 length equals 17 residues. The CDR3 loop reads CASSSTAGQGFTGELFF. As DNA, the CDR3 is TGTGCCAGCAGCTCCACCGCGGGACAGGGTTTTACCGGGGAGCTGTTTTTT.

V usage is TRBV7-8 and J usage is TRBJ1-5; D remains unclear. Germline V lookup: CDR1 SGHVS, CDR2 FQNEAQ. CDR3 length: 14 amino acids. With 3 bases removed from V and 1 base from J, the gap between germline ends came to 7 bases. As DNA, the CDR3 is TGTGCCAGCAGCTTCGGCGTAAGCAATCAGCCCCAGCATTTT. Translation gives CASSFGVSNQPQHF.

The chain is built from TRBV3-1 (or the pseudogene TRBV3-2) and TRBJ1-6; a weak D match, TRBD1 (6 bases). The ends were cut back, 6 bases at V and 5 bases at J, with 8 bases in the middle. This CDR3 spans 13 amino acids. The germline gives CDR1 LGHDT, CDR2 YNNKEL (reference sequence). In DNA form, the CDR3 reads TGTGCCAGCAGACGGACAGATAATTCACCCCTCCACTTT. Translated, it gives CASRRTDNSPLHF.

V is TRBV27 and J is TRBJ1-1; 10 bases are a match to TRBD1. Germline lookup yields CDR1 MNHEY and CDR2 SMNVEV (reference sequence). This CDR3 is 16 amino acids long. Germline trimming cut 3 bases from V and 3 bases from J; bases unmatched to any gene: 7. CDR3 sequence reads: CASSFRGQGRDTEAFF. CDR3 DNA: TGTGCCAGCAGTTTCAGGGGACAGGGGAGGGACACTGAAGCTTTCTTT.

This clone was counted once. V is TRBV9 and J is TRBJ2-1, with no clear D. This CDR3 has 15 residues. Per germline, CDR1 SGDLS and CDR2 YYNGEE. Trimming pared 2 bases from V and 0 bases from J, leaving 9 bases between. DNA for the CDR3: TGTGCCAGCAGCGTGTCTCCACACTCCTACAATGAGCAGTTCTTC. It encodes CASSVSPHSYNEQFF.

This clone came up a few times. The CDR3 sequence: CASSHYEQYF. For the CDR3, the DNA is TGTGCCAGCAGCCACTACGAGCAGTACTTC. The J gene is TRBJ2-7, the V gene TRBV11-2; D is uncertain. Germline V gene lookup returns CDR1 SGHAT and CDR2 FQNNGV. The CDR3 runs 10 residues. Trimming left V 5 bases short and J 3 bases short, with 2 bases between. Variable domain in full (rest from reference TRBV11-2 and TRBJ2-7): EAGVAQSPRYKIIEKRQSVAFWCNPISGHATLYWYQQILGQGPKLLIQFQNNGVVDDSQLPKDRFSAERLKGVDSTLKIQPAKLEDSAVYLCASSHYEQYFGPGTRLTVT.

CDR3 nucleotides: TGCGCCAGCAGCCAGACTAGCGATATAGCCAAAAACATTCAGTACTTC. As protein: CASSQTSDIAKNIQYF. The rearrangement links TRBV5-1 to TRBJ2-4; 8 bases are a match to TRBD2. CDR1 and CDR2 from the germline V gene are SGHRS and YFSETQ. V gave up 4 bases and J gave up 0 bases; unmatched junction bases: 6. This CDR3 spans 16 amino acids.

This chain joins TRBV24-1 and TRBJ2-5; 7 nucleotides align to TRBD1. CDR1 and CDR2 (germline): KGHDR, SFDVKD. Trimming at V came to 4 bases and at J to 4 bases, leaving 5 bases not matched to a gene. The CDR3 runs to 14 residues. In nucleotides, the CDR3 is TGTGCCACCAGTGACCCGGGACAGCCAGAGACCCAGTACTTC. Its translation: CATSDPGQPETQYF.

The V gene is TRBV11-3, the J gene TRBJ2-1; D may be TRBD1 or TRBD2 (6 bases each). The V gene's germline CDR1 is SGHNT and CDR2 YENEEA. V was shortened by 1 base and J by 7 bases, with 11 bases between the two germline ends. This CDR3 has 14 amino acids. CDR3 DNA sequence: TGTGCCAGCAGCTTAGGGGGGGCGCGGAATGAGCAGTTCTTC. This codes for CASSLGGARNEQFF.